This passage covers 20 T cell receptor beta chains from one sample sequenced in a study of shared clonotypes between healthy human individuals. Some clones are missing from TCRdb's copy, which holds only in-frame ones; the method was immunoSEQ multiplex PCR. The sample yields about 490,000 clones, approximately 80% seen once. Sequenced sample: PBMCs. These receptors were collected from a woman aged 35 to 49 in good health. Some clones in this sample may be carry-over from other donors' samples.

This chain connects TRBV6-1 to TRBJ1-3; D is possibly TRBD1 (5 bases). The germline V gene encodes CDR1 MNHNS and CDR2 SASEGT. This CDR3 is 19 amino acids long. V was shortened by 0 bases and J by 0 bases, with 18 bases between the two germline ends. Here the CDR3 DNA reads TGTGCCAGCAGTGAAGCTCGGTTCGAGGGGCCGACCTCTGGAAACACCATATATTTT. Amino acids: CASSEARFEGPTSGNTIYF.

The chain carries TRBV2 and TRBJ1-2, with 9 bases aligning to TRBD1. CDR1 and CDR2 (germline): SNHLY, FYNNEI. V was pared by 6 bases and J by 5 bases, with 10 bases of the junction left unmatched. The CDR3 runs 15 residues. CDR3 DNA: TGTGCCAGCAGCACCGGGACAGGGTTTGGGTATGGCTACACCTTC. The encoded protein is CASSTGTGFGYGYTF.

CDR3 sequence reads: CASSSGPDRGSYEQYF. DNA for the CDR3: TGTGCCAGCAGCTCGGGCCCGGACAGGGGCTCCTACGAGCAGTACTTC. The chain has TRBV5-4 and TRBJ2-7; the match to TRBD1 covers 9 bases. Germline V gives CDR1 SGHNT, CDR2 YYREEE (reference sequence). This CDR3 contains 16 residues. V was pared by 3 bases and J by 0 bases, with 7 bases of the junction left unmatched. The full variable domain, rest sourced from reference TRBV5-4 and TRBJ2-7, is ETGVTQSPTHLIKTRGQQVTLRCSSQSGHNTVSWYQQALGQGPQFIFQYYREEENGRGNFPPRFSGLQFPNYSSELNVNALELDDSALYLCASSSGPDRGSYEQYFGPGTRLTVT.

The chain links TRBV18 to TRBJ2-1; 7 bases agree with TRBD1. The V segment lost 5 bases and the J segment 2 bases; nucleotides outside the gene matches: 3. Per the germline V gene, CDR1 is KGHSH and CDR2 is LQKENI. There are 14 residues in the CDR3. The CDR3 DNA reads TGTGCCAGCTCAGCAGACAGGGCCTACAATGAGCAGTTCTTC. It specifies CASSADRAYNEQFF.

The chain combines TRBV4-2 with TRBJ2-7; 7 nucleotides match TRBD1. CDR3 length: 15 amino acids. Germline V lookup: CDR1 LGHNA, CDR2 YNFKEQ. Trimming cost V 2 bases and J 2 bases; bases outside gene matches: 6. CDR3 coding DNA: TGTGCCAGCAGCCAAAGGACAGGACCCACCTACGAGCAGTACTTC. Its protein is CASSQRTGPTYEQYF.

This clone was observed once. The V call is TRBV7-2, the J call TRBJ2-2, with 9 positions matching TRBD1. The CDR3 has 16 residues. V shed 1 base and J 6 bases; nucleotides not matched to a gene: 6. Germline CDR1 is SGHTA and CDR2 is FQGNSA. CDR3 DNA sequence: TGTGCCAGCAGCTTAGGGACAGGGGAGTGGGCCGGGGAGCTGTTTTTT. Translated: CASSLGTGEWAGELFF.

The CDR3 spells CASSRFSGYTF. Written as DNA, the CDR3 is TGTGCCAGCAGTAGATTCAGCGGCTACACCTTC. The chain combines TRBV2 with TRBJ1-2; no clear D gene. Trimming pared 5 bases from V and 8 bases from J, leaving 9 bases between. CDR3 length: 11 residues. Looked up from germline, CDR1 is SNHLY and CDR2 is FYNNEI.

Note on this clone: This CDR3 is also generated by other DNA sequences in the sample. The rearrangement links TRBV30 to TRBJ1-2; D possibly corresponds to TRBD1 (5 bases). In germline, CDR1 is GTSNPN, CDR2 SVGIG (reference sequence). With 0 bases removed from V and 4 bases from J, the gap between germline ends came to 9 bases. This CDR3 is 13 amino acids long. CDR3 protein: CAWSVGRGYGYTF. The CDR3 nucleotides are TGTGCCTGGAGTGTAGGAAGGGGCTATGGCTACACCTTC.

This clone was detected many times. The chain couples TRBV7-2 to TRBJ1-2; weak D call: TRBD1 (5 bases). Trimming pared 5 bases from V and 8 bases from J, leaving 15 bases between. The germline V gene encodes CDR1 SGHTA and CDR2 FQGNSA. The CDR3 runs to 13 residues. Written as DNA, the CDR3 is TGTGCCAGCAGCCGCGCTGGGGGTGAGGGCTACACCTTC. This gives the protein CASSRAGGEGYTF.

The chain is built from TRBV5-6 and TRBJ2-7; D remains ambiguous. CDR1 and CDR2 (germline): SGHDT, YYEEEE. Trimming removed 0 bases at V and 6 bases at J, with 13 bases between. This CDR3 spans 14 amino acids. This chain's CDR3 is CASSLGQWKGEQYF. CDR3 DNA: TGTGCCAGCAGCTTGGGGCAATGGAAGGGCGAGCAGTACTTC.

The chain is built from TRBV7-8 and TRBJ1-5; a weak D match, TRBD1 (5 bases). The germline V gene encodes CDR1 SGHVS and CDR2 FQNEAQ. This CDR3 is 18 amino acids long. Between the trimmed V and J ends, which lost 0 bases and 6 bases, there was a span of 21 bases. The CDR3 DNA follows: TGTGCCAGCAGCTTAGCGGTGGGAGGCGGGGGACGGAGTCAGCCCCAGCATTTT. It yields the protein CASSLAVGGGGRSQPQHF.

V usage is TRBV27 and J usage is TRBJ2-7; 8 nucleotides line up with TRBD2. V lost 6 bases, J lost 4 bases, and 11 bases stayed unmatched. The CDR3 consists of 15 residues. From germline, CDR1 is MNHEY and CDR2 SMNVEV (reference sequence). The DNA of the CDR3 is TGTGCCAGCAGGGGCAGGGGAACGGGGGGGTACGAGCAGTACTTC. Protein product: CASRGRGTGGYEQYF.

The J gene is TRBJ2-7, the V gene TRBV28; 7 bases map to TRBD2. In germline, CDR1 is MDHEN, CDR2 SYDVKM. The CDR3 contains 14 residues. The junction had 6 bases not matched to a gene; V was cut back by 5 bases and J by 2 bases. Here the CDR3 reads CASSGAGYPYEQYF. Written as DNA, the CDR3 is TGTGCCAGCAGTGGAGCGGGATATCCCTACGAGCAGTACTTC. Drawing the rest from reference TRBV28 and TRBJ2-7, the complete variable domain is DVKVTQSSRYLVKRTGEKVFLECVQDMDHENMFWYRQDPGLGLRLIYFSYDVKMKEKGDIPEGYSVSREKKERFSLILESASTNQTSMYLCASSGAGYPYEQYFGPGTRLTVT.

This chain links TRBV5-1 with TRBJ2-2; D gene ambiguous. Deletions cut 1 base from V and 4 bases from J, with 17 bases between. This CDR3 is 17 amino acids long. Germline lookup yields CDR1 SGHRS and CDR2 YFSETQ. CDR3 sequence reads: CASSLNALAGGTGELFF. CDR3 sequence (DNA): TGCGCCAGCAGCTTGAATGCCCTCGCTGGCGGCACCGGGGAGCTGTTTTTT.

The CDR3 sequence is CASSQTSGASTDTQYF. As DNA, the CDR3 is TGTGCCAGCAGCCAGACTAGCGGGGCTAGCACAGATACGCAGTATTTT. This chain links TRBV7-3 with TRBJ2-3; the match to TRBD2 covers 11 bases. The CDR3 sequence is 16 residues long. Germline V gene sequence: CDR1 SGHTA, CDR2 FQGTGA. V shed 5 bases and J 0 bases; nucleotides not matched to a gene: 4.

This chain connects TRBV5-1 to TRBJ2-3, with a weak D call TRBD1 (6 bases). CDR3 length: 15 residues. The germline gives CDR1 SGHRS, CDR2 YFSETQ. Between the trimmed V and J ends, which lost 4 bases and 8 bases, there was a span of 20 bases. The CDR3 here is CASSATTGPAGTQYF. CDR3 coding DNA: TGCGCCAGCAGCGCCACGACAGGACCCGCCGGTACGCAGTATTTT.

Only one count was recorded for this clone. The chain couples TRBV6-5 to TRBJ2-7, with unresolved D. Between the trimmed V and J ends, which lost 0 bases and 2 bases, there was a span of 8 bases. Per germline, CDR1 MNHEY and CDR2 SVGAGI. This CDR3 is 14 amino acids long. The CDR3 protein is CASSYSASTYEQYF. The CDR3 nucleotides read TGTGCCAGCAGTTACTCGGCTTCCACCTACGAGCAGTACTTC.

In nucleotides, the CDR3 is TGTGCCAGCAGCTTTCACGGGAATGAGCAGTTCTTC. This gives the protein CASSFHGNEQFF. The V call is TRBV5-6, the J call TRBJ2-1; D unclear. Between the trimmed V and J ends, which lost 2 bases and 7 bases, there was a span of 7 bases. Germline CDR1 reads SGHDT; CDR2 reads YYEEEE. The CDR3 is 12 amino acids.

The gene calls are TRBV18 and TRBJ2-1, with a weak D call TRBD2 (5 bases). V was trimmed by 2 bases and J by 5 bases, leaving 10 bases between them. The CDR3 consists of 14 residues. CDR1 KGHSH and CDR2 LQKENI come from the germline V gene. DNA for the CDR3: TGTGCCAGCTCACCAACTAGGGTCGACAATGAGCAGTTCTTC. It translates to CASSPTRVDNEQFF.

This clone came up once. The gene calls are TRBV5-4 and TRBJ1-1; no clear D gene. Per germline, CDR1 SGHNT and CDR2 YYREEE (reference sequence). V was pared by 0 bases and J by 2 bases, with 11 bases between. CDR3 size: 15 residues. The CDR3 DNA reads TGTGCCAGCAGCTTGGCTTCCGGGGTCAACACTGAAGCTTTCTTT. Translating it yields CASSLASGVNTEAFF.